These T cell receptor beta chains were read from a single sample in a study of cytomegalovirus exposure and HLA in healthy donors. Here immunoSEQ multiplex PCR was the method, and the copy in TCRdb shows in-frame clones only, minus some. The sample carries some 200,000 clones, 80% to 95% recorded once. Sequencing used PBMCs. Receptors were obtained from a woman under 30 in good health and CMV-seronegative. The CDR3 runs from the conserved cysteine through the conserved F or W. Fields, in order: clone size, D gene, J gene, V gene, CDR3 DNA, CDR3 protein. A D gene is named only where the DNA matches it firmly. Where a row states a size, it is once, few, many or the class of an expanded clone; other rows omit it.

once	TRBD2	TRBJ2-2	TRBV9	TGTGCCAGCGCGTCCCCTGCGGGAGGGCCAGCCGGGGAGCTGTTTTTT	CASASPAGGPAGELFF
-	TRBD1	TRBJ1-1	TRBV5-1	TGCGCCAGCAGCTCTCGACAGGGGGTTGGGGTGAACACTGAAGCTTTCTTT	CASSSRQGVGVNTEAFF
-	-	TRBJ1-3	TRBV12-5	TGTGCTAGTGGTTTGGTACTCGGTTTGGGGAGAGACACCATATATTTT	CASGLVLGLGRDTIYF
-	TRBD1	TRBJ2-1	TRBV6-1	TGTGCCAGCAGTCCGGGACAGGGGGCGAGCTATGAGCAGTTCTTC	CASSPGQGASYEQFF
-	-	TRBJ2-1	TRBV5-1	TGCGCCAGCAGTCAGGCGGACAACTCCTACAATGAGCAGTTCTTC	CASSQADNSYNEQFF
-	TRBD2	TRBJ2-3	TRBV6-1	TGTGCCAGCAGTGTTGAAGCGGGAGGTGTAGATACGCAGTATTTT	CASSVEAGGVDTQYF
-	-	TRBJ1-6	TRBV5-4	TGTGCCAGCAGCTTGACAGGCGCCTATAATTCACCCCTCCACTTT	CASSLTGAYNSPLHF
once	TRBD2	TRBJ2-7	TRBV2	TGTGCCAGCGACCCTATAGCGGGACTAGTCTCCTACGAGCAGTACTTC	CASDPIAGLVSYEQYF
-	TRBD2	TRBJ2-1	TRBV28	TGTGCCAGCAGTGCCGGGACTAGCGGGAGAGATGAGCAGTTCTTC	CASSAGTSGRDEQFF
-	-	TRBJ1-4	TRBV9	TGTGCCAGCACCGCCACCTCTCAGGGGGAAAAACTGTTTTTT	CASTATSQGEKLFF
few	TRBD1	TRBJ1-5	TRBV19	TGTGCCAGTAGTACCGACGACAGGGGTAGGCCCCAGCATTTT	CASSTDDRGRPQHF
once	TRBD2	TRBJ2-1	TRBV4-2	TGTGCCAGCAGCCACGCCATAGCGGGAGGGCCTAGGGGTTCCTACAATGAGCAGTTCTTC	CASSHAIAGGPRGSYNEQFF
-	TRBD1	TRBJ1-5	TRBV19	TGTGCCAGTCTCCGAGGACAGGCGAGCAATCAGCCCCAGCATTTT	CASLRGQASNQPQHF
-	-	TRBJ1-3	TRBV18	TGTGCCAGCTCACCATTGGATCCTTTCGACAGCTTCTCTGGAAACACCATATATTTT	CASSPLDPFDSFSGNTIYF
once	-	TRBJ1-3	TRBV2	TGTGCCAGCGGCCCCGCAGGCCAATTCTTCTCTGGAAACACCATATATTTT	CASGPAGQFFSGNTIYF
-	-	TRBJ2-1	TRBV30	TGTGCCTGGAGAGGAGTTAGCTCCTACAATGAGCAGTTCTTC	CAWRGVSSYNEQFF